A single sample is the source of the 29 T cell receptor beta chains below, sequenced in a study of CD8+CD57+ T cells in acquired aplastic anemia listed by TCRdb under 2018. The data were produced on an Illumina HiSeq 2000. TCR beta VDJ combination and CDR3 sequence profiling used genomic DNA as the template. TCRdb cleaned the public reads at Q25 with fastp, built clones with MiXCR and kept in-frame beta chains. Rows with a matching CDR3 protein are joined into one entry that keeps the most common DNA and genes. In this sample the table shows more than 150,000 distinct CDR3 sequences, less than 60% of which occur a single time. The ten biggest clones cover 3.2% of the sample. Expansion of CD8+CD57+ cells had been shown by flow cytometry in the patients chosen for sequencing. Sequenced material: sorted CD4+, CD8+, or CD8+CD57+ T cells (not recorded which) from PBMCs. The receptors stem from a human donor with aplastic anemia.

This clonotype was detected many times. The CDR3, as DNA: TGTGCCAGCCGAGAGCGGGCCTCCTATAATTCACCCCTCCACTTT. Protein product: CASRERASYNSPLHF. The rearrangement joins TRBV6-2 or TRBV6-3 to TRBJ1-6, with unresolved D. Trimming shortened V by 8 bases and J by 0 bases, and 11 bases separated the two germline ends. The CDR3 runs 15 residues. Germline V CDR1 and CDR2: MNHEY, SVGEGT.

The genes are TRBV7-8 and TRBJ2-7; D is unclear. CDR1 is SGHVS and CDR2 is FQNEAQ in the germline V gene. The V and J ends lost 3 bases and 4 bases respectively, with 7 bases between them. The CDR3 has 12 amino acids. CDR3 nucleotides: TGTGCCAGCAGCTTTGACATTTACGAGCAGTACTTC. The encoded protein is CASSFDIYEQYF.

This clonotype was seen repeatedly, ten times or more. CDR3 in DNA: TGTGCCAGCGGACAGGGTCAGTACGAGCAGTACTTC. This sequence encodes CASGQGQYEQYF. The chain recombines TRBV6-1 with TRBJ2-7; 8 bases are shared with TRBD1. The junction had 4 bases not matched to a gene; V was cut back by 8 bases and J by 4 bases. Per the germline V gene, CDR1 is MNHNS and CDR2 is SASEGT. The CDR3 extends over 12 amino acids.

This clonotype was counted many times. This rearrangement joins TRBV7-6 to TRBJ1-2; possibly TRBD1 for D (6 bases). Germline assignment: CDR1 SGHVS and CDR2 FNYEAQ. V dropped 5 bases and J dropped 1 base, with 8 bases sitting between them. The CDR3 sequence is 13 residues long. The CDR3 reads CASSPGDNYGYTF. CDR3 bases: TGTGCCAGCAGCCCAGGGGATAACTATGGCTACACCTTC.

About this clonotype: This sequence may be a read error, since a much larger clone differs from it by one base. As the CDR3 is not closed by the conserved phenylalanine or tryptophan, this likely results from a read error. The V call is TRBV7-3, the J call TRBJ1-1, with no clear D. In germline, CDR1 is SGHTA, CDR2 FQGTGA. The CDR3 has 14 amino acids. V was cut by 5 bases and J by 4 bases, with 14 bases left in between. This CDR3 reads CASSPQARGTEAFS. CDR3 bases: TGTGCCAGCAGCCCTCAAGCGCGGGGCACTGAAGCTTTCTCT.

This clonotype has at least ten counts. V gene TRBV6-1 combines with J gene TRBJ2-3; D tentatively fits TRBD1 or TRBD2 (6 bases each). V shed 3 bases and J shed 5 bases, with 12 bases lying between them. Per germline, CDR1 MNHNS and CDR2 SASEGT. This CDR3 comprises 14 residues. CDR3 sequence (DNA): TGTGCCAGCAGTGACCAAGGGGGGATAGATACGCAGTATTTT. Residues: CASSDQGGIDTQYF.

The chain carries TRBV10-3 and TRBJ1-4, with 9 nucleotides matching TRBD1. The ends lost 0 bases at V and 8 bases at J; junction bases unmatched: 4. Per the germline V gene, CDR1 is ENHRY and CDR2 is SYGVKD. This CDR3 comprises 15 residues. CDR3 DNA sequence: TGTGCCATCAGTGAGTCAGGGACAGGGTACGAAAAACTGTTTTTT. Amino acids: CAISESGTGYEKLFF.

Many counts were recorded for this clonotype. This chain joins TRBV15 and TRBJ1-5; D possibly corresponds to TRBD1 (6 bases). The CDR3 spans 15 residues. The germline gives CDR1 LNHNV, CDR2 YYDKDF (reference sequence). V gave up 5 bases and J gave up 0 bases, with 11 bases separating them. The CDR3 loop reads CATSGYRDSNQPQHF. DNA for the CDR3: TGTGCCACCAGCGGGTACAGGGATAGCAATCAGCCCCAGCATTTT.

This clonotype was detected ten times or more. The chain links TRBV20-1 to TRBJ2-1, with 7 bases that match TRBD2. Germline CDR1 is DFQATT and CDR2 is SNEGSKA (reference sequence). There are 14 residues in the CDR3. V lost 8 bases and J lost 5; bases outside the gene matches: 12. CDR3 loop: CSTTGGSGNNEQFF. DNA of the CDR3: TGCAGTACAACCGGGGGGAGTGGAAACAATGAGCAGTTCTTC.

The chain combines TRBV25-1 with TRBJ2-2, with TRBD2 as a possible D gene (7 bases). V lost 1 base to trimming and J lost 5 bases, with 14 bases between them. Germline V lookup: CDR1 MGHDK, CDR2 SYGVNS. The CDR3 length is 16 residues. The CDR3 DNA reads TGTGCCAGCAGTGAATTCGGGGGGCGCGGGACCGGGGAGCTGTTTTTT. Translated: CASSEFGGRGTGELFF.

V usage is TRBV12-3 or TRBV12-4 and J usage is TRBJ2-3; 8 nucleotides align to TRBD2. The length of the CDR3 is 18 residues. V trimming: 5 bases; J trimming: 4 bases; junction bases outside the gene matches: 17. CDR3 amino acids: CASSLLNRAGGRPDTQYF. The CDR3 nucleotides are TGTGCCAGCAGTCTCTTAAACCGCGCGGGAGGCCGTCCAGATACGCAGTATTTT.

This chain links TRBV6-2 or TRBV6-3 with TRBJ1-5, with 8 positions matching TRBD1. The J call may be faulty, since TRBJ2-3 better matches the DNA end. The germline V gene has CDR1 MNHEY and CDR2 SVGEGT. The CDR3 spans 15 residues. For the CDR3, the DNA is TGTGCCAGCAGTTACGGACAGGGCTACAATCAGCCCCAGTATTTT. It translates to CASSYGQGYNQPQYF.

The V call is TRBV19, the J call TRBJ2-7; 11 nucleotides align to TRBD1. Germline CDR1 and CDR2: LNHDA and SQIVND (reference sequence). With 9 bases clipped from V and 4 bases from J, the junction kept 11 bases outside the gene matches. The CDR3 sequence is 15 residues long. The CDR3, as DNA: TGTGCCAGCAGCCCCGGGACAGGGGGGAAGTACGAGCAGTACTTC. Amino acids: CASSPGTGGKYEQYF. Full variable domain (remainder filled in from reference TRBV19 and TRBJ2-7): DGGITQSPKYLFRKEGQNVTLSCEQNLNHDAMYWYRQDPGQGLRLIYYSQIVNDFQKGDIAEGYSVSREKKESFPLTVTSAQKNPTAFYLCASSPGTGGKYEQYFGPGTRLTVT.

This clonotype was seen repeatedly, ten times or more. The genes are TRBV9 and TRBJ2-1; TRBD1 agrees at 9 bases. Trimming cost V 4 bases and J 3 bases; bases outside gene matches: 5. CDR1 is SGDLS and CDR2 is YYNGEE in the germline V gene. This CDR3 spans 15 amino acids. In nucleotides, the CDR3 is TGTGCCAGCAGCCCTGGACAGGGGAGCTACAATGAGCAGTTCTTC. Amino acids: CASSPGQGSYNEQFF. The variable domain in full, with the rest retrieved from reference TRBV9 and TRBJ2-1, is DSGVTQTPKHLITATGQRVTLRCSPRSGDLSVYWYQQSLDQGLQFLIQYYNGEERAKGNILERFSAQQFPDLHSELNLSSLELGDSALYFCASSPGQGSYNEQFFGPGTRLTVL.

The V call is TRBV19, the J call TRBJ1-4; possibly TRBD1 for D (5 bases). The CDR3 runs 13 residues. Germline V gene data show CDR1 as LNHDA and CDR2 as SQIVND (reference sequence). V lost 7 bases, J lost 6 bases, and 12 bases lay in between. DNA of the CDR3: TGTGCCAGTAACCGCGGGACTCATGAAAAACTGTTTTTT. Its protein product is CASNRGTHEKLFF.

The V call is TRBV10-3, the J call TRBJ2-7; TRBD1 matches at 7 bases. The CDR3 contains 13 residues. The V gene's germline CDR1 is ENHRY and CDR2 SYGVKD. The CDR3 DNA follows: TGTGCCAGCAGTCTGACAGGGATCTACGAGCAGTACGTC. Translating it yields CASSLTGIYEQYV.

This clonotype was recorded many times. V is TRBV4-1 and J is TRBJ1-4; D gene ambiguous. Trimming cost V 1 base and J 6 bases, with 6 bases left between them. This CDR3 spans 13 amino acids. Germline V gene lookup returns CDR1 MGHRA and CDR2 YSYEKL. CDR3 loop: CASSQAADEKLFF. CDR3 coding DNA: TGCGCCAGCAGCCAAGCGGCAGATGAAAAACTGTTTTTT.

The chain couples TRBV9 to TRBJ2-5; a weak D match, TRBD2 (5 bases). The CDR3 runs 13 residues. The ends were cut back, 3 bases at V and 2 bases at J, with 8 bases in the middle. Germline CDR1 and CDR2: SGDLS and YYNGEE. CDR3: CASSGGPQETQYF. CDR3 coding DNA: TGTGCCAGCAGCGGAGGGCCTCAAGAGACCCAGTACTTC. The entire variable domain, with the rest obtained from reference TRBV9 and TRBJ2-5, is as follows: DSGVTQTPKHLITATGQRVTLRCSPRSGDLSVYWYQQSLDQGLQFLIQYYNGEERAKGNILERFSAQQFPDLHSELNLSSLELGDSALYFCASSGGPQETQYFGPGTRLLVL.

At least ten counts were recorded for this clonotype. J is TRBJ1-3 and V is TRBV29-1; the match to TRBD1 covers 8 bases. Trimming removed 5 bases from V and 8 bases from J; junction bases left unmatched: 8. The CDR3 consists of 13 residues. Germline V CDR1 and CDR2: SQVTM, ANQGSEA. The CDR3 sequence: CSVTRDRSHTIYF. CDR3 bases: TGCAGCGTTACCCGGGACAGGAGCCACACCATATATTTT.

The chain recombines TRBV27 with TRBJ2-7; D perhaps matches TRBD2 (6 bases). Trimming took off 5 bases at V and 7 bases at J, with 9 bases between the two ends. Germline V gene sequence: CDR1 MNHEY, CDR2 SMNVEV (reference sequence). The CDR3 runs to 11 residues. DNA of the CDR3: TGTGCCAGCAGTCGCCGGGGGGAGCAGTACGTC. Protein product: CASSRRGEQYV.

By frequency in the sample, this clonotype is medium-sized (0.01 to 0.1%). This sequence joins TRBV29-1 and TRBJ2-7; D unclear. V was trimmed by 3 bases and J by 3 bases, leaving 9 bases between them. This CDR3 spans 12 amino acids. Looked up from germline, CDR1 is SQVTM and CDR2 is ANQGSEA. CDR3 DNA: TGCAGCGTTGAGGTCTGGGGCTACGAGCAGTACGTC. It is translated as CSVEVWGYEQYV.

This clonotype was seen repeatedly, ten times or more. The chain links TRBV3-1 to TRBJ2-7, with TRBD2 identical over 11 bases. The J segment lost 4 bases and the V segment lost 3 bases, leaving 5 bases of the junction unmatched. From germline, CDR1 is LGHDT and CDR2 YNNKEL (reference sequence). CDR3 size: 15 residues. CDR3 nucleotide sequence: TGTGCCAGCAGCCAGGGCCTAGCGGGAGGTTACGAGCAGTACGTC. Translating it yields CASSQGLAGGYEQYV.

V usage is TRBV10-3 and J usage is TRBJ2-6; D is possibly TRBD2 (7 bases). Germline CDR1 reads ENHRY; CDR2 reads SYGVKD. Trimming took 8 bases from V and 3 from J, leaving 11 bases between them. This CDR3 comprises 14 residues. The CDR3 loop is CAIGGANGANVLTF. The CDR3 region has the DNA TGTGCCATCGGGGGGGCAAATGGGGCCAACGTCCTGACTTTC.

This clonotype was counted many times. The chain employs TRBV7-2 and TRBJ2-3; D is unresolved. This CDR3 has 17 amino acids. Germline lookup yields CDR1 SGHTA and CDR2 FQGNSA. V lost 1 base and J lost 2, with 16 bases in between. CDR3 nucleotides: TGTGCCAGCAGCTTAGAGGCTACCCCTCTGATCACAGATACGCAGTATTTT. It specifies CASSLEATPLITDTQYF.

This chain links TRBV25-1 with TRBJ1-1, with D possibly TRBD1 on 5 matching bases. Germline values: CDR1 MGHDK, CDR2 SYGVNS. This CDR3 has 14 residues. V was pared by 3 bases and J by 4 bases, with 12 bases between. The CDR3 sequence: CASSETALVTEAFF. CDR3 sequence (DNA): TGTGCCAGCAGTGAGACAGCACTTGTCACTGAAGCTTTCTTT.

This clonotype appeared many times. The chain uses TRBV19 and TRBJ2-2; 8 bases map to TRBD2. From germline, CDR1 is LNHDA and CDR2 SQIVND (reference sequence). Losses at the gene ends were 2 bases for V and 0 bases for J; bases not matched to a gene: 2. The length of the CDR3 is 16 residues. The CDR3: CASSIRAGANTGELFF. The CDR3 DNA sequence: TGTGCCAGTAGTATACGAGCGGGGGCGAACACCGGGGAGCTGTTTTTT.

The chain joins TRBV10-3 to TRBJ2-5; 7 bases map to TRBD2. The end of the DNA aligns better with TRBJ2-7, so the J call may be wrong. Germline V CDR1 and CDR2: ENHRY, SYGVKD. The length of the CDR3 is 14 residues. This chain's CDR3 is CASSGRGGPYEQYV. In nucleotides, the CDR3 is TGTGCCAGCAGTGGTCGCGGGGGTCCCTACGAGCAGTACGTC.

Concerning this clonotype: This clone may be a read error of a much larger clone one base away. The rearrangement links TRBV4-2 to TRBJ2-5, with a tentative D call TRBD1 (6 bases). The CDR3 totals 15 residues. The germline V gene has CDR1 LGHNA and CDR2 YNFKEQ. The CDR3, as DNA: TGTGCCAACAGCCAGGTACAGGGTAAAGGAGAGACCCAGTACTTC. Amino acids: CANSQVQGKGETQYF.

At least ten counts were recorded for this clonotype. V gene TRBV9 combines with J gene TRBJ2-3; no clear D. The germline V gene encodes CDR1 SGDLS and CDR2 YYNGEE. The CDR3 length is 13 residues. Trimming took off 3 bases at V and 2 bases at J, with 7 bases between the two ends. DNA of the CDR3: TGTGCCAGCAGCGGTCCGGCCACAGATACGCAGTATTTT. Amino acid sequence: CASSGPATDTQYF.